This T cell receptor beta chain is drawn from a study of radiotherapy plus CTLA-4 blockade in lung cancer. In the study overall: Objective response was observed in about 19% of patients, and disease control in about 30%.

Ipilimumab-mediated CTLA-4 blockade plus focal radiation was given to patients having chemo-refractory metastatic non-small-cell lung cancer. Repertoires were generated with immunoSEQ multiplex PCR, while TCRdb's copy carries only in-frame clones and drops some. The profile shows about 36,000 clones, 72% of them singletons. V shed 0 bases and J shed 7 bases, with 7 bases lying between them. The CDR3 consists of 13 residues. The germline CDR1 and CDR2 sequences are SGHAT and FQNNGV. The material was peripheral blood, obtained from a patient treated with radiotherapy plus ipilimumab. The V and J genes are TRBV11-2 and TRBJ2-1; D uncertain. The TCR sequence derives from a human donor with non-small cell lung cancer who had stable disease on radiotherapy plus ipilimumab. The CDR3 sequence is CASSLDGANEQFF. The CDR3 coding sequence is TGTGCCAGCAGCTTAGATGGAGCAAATGAGCAGTTCTTC.